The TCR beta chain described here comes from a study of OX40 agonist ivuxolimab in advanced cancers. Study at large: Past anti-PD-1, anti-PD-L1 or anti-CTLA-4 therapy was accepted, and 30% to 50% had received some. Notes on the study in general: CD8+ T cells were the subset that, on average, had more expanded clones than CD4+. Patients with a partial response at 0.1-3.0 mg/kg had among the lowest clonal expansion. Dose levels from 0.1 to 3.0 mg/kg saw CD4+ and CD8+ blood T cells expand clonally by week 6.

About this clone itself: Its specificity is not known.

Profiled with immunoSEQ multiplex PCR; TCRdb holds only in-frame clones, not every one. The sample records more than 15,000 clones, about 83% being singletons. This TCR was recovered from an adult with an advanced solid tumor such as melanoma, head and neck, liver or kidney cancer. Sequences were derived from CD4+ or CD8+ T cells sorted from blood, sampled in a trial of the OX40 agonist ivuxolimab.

CDR3 sequence (DNA): TGTGCCAGCAGTTACCTGGCCACGATCGCCGAGCAGTACTTC. The encoded protein is CASSYLATIAEQYF. This chain uses TRBV6-5 with TRBJ2-7; D remains ambiguous. This CDR3 contains 14 residues. V was pared by 2 bases and J by 6 bases, with 14 bases between. In germline, CDR1 is MNHEY, CDR2 SVGAGI.